The source of this T cell receptor (beta chain) is a study of T-cell memory formation after mild COVID-19. This clonotype was counted between two and nine times. Its antigen is not known. cDNA libraries for TCR alpha and TCR beta, carrying sample barcodes and UMIs, came from 5'RACE with constant-segment primers. TCRdb ran MiXCR on the 5' RACE reads and lists one entry per CDR3 protein. The sample carries 140,000 to 150,000 distinct CDR3 sequences, about 23% recorded once. This CDR3 comprises 15 residues. V was shortened by 4 bases and J by 3 bases, with 17 bases between the two germline ends. Germline lookup yields CDR1 SGDLS and CDR2 YYNGEE. Study results and limitations: A second wave of clones peaked on day 37, and their SARS-CoV-2 specificity went unconfirmed. Prior to infection, memory already included some responding clones, suggesting cross-reactive memory joined.

The sequencing sample was made of PBMCs or a T cell subset sorted from them (not recorded which). The TCR was taken from an adult woman who had mild COVID-19 (a few samples of this study predate the infection). Cell type and time point are not known. The J gene is TRBJ2-7, the V gene TRBV9, with D possibly matching TRBD1 (5 bases). CDR3: CASSSSDRIVYEQYF. CDR3 bases: TGTGCCAGCAGCTCTAGTGACAGAATAGTCTACGAGCAGTACTTC.